This section outlines one T cell receptor (beta chain) sequence together with its context. This clone occurred a few times. Its binding antigen is unknown. No clone much larger than this one lies a single base away; base qualities are absent. TCRbeta CDR3 regions were amplified from genomic DNA by means of the immunoSEQ Assay, a bias-controlled multiplex PCR. Turning to the authors' computational methods: The number of nucleated cells in each sample was estimated by amplification of reference gene primers within the assay. To quantify the absolute abundance of each unique TCRbeta CDR3 rearrangement, sequence reads were collapsed and filtered. For each sample, productive Simpson clonality was calculated as the square root of Simpson's diversity index over productive rearrangements. The clones in this table, taken by TCRdb from immuneACCESS, are in-frame only. Not every clone is retained; where verified, under half of the shortfall comes from an unresolved V gene, and the cause of the rest is unknown. V, J and clone size derive from that table, while D and trimming were established from the DNA sequence. The sample table shows about 200,000 clones, and approximately 89% are seen once. The leading ten clones occupy around 2.3% of the sample.

Including the terminal cysteine and phenylalanine, the CDR3 comprises 15 residues. The CDR3 DNA has 45 bases and is translated from base 1. CDR1 and CDR2 (SGHVS, FQNEAQ) derive from the germline V gene. Trimming accounts for 2 bases at V and 0 bases at J, while the number of junction bases matched to no gene is 3. These data originate in a study of blood T cell repertoires in COVID-19 (dated by TCRdb to the early 2020s). Background on the whole study: Samples covering the acute and convalescent phases of COVID-19 were provided by collaborators in the United States, Italy and Spain. The material from the prospective study consisted of cDNA or gDNA derived from T cells, B-cell-depleted T cells, or PBMCs. Deeply sampled blood TCRbeta repertoires from subjects exposed to, actively infected with, or recovered from COVID-19 were included in the dataset. The samples were drawn from two sources: the first 160 participants of the ongoing ImmuneRACE study, and over 950 subjects contributed by 6 global collaborators. The repertoires were released in a freely available public database intended as a resource for research on the immune response to SARS-CoV-2. A de-identified subject ID, COVID-19 status, age in years and sex were almost always included in the sample metadata. HLA class I and class II types, where available, came from metadata supplied by the sample provider rather than from assay-based typing. General conclusions and limits of the study: The amount of clinical and demographic metadata varied by source and participant and was provided uncurated.

In the prospective study, participants were about 18 to 100 years old, resided in around 25 geographic areas of the United States, and were enrolled through a virtual design. In the prospective study, participants were assigned to cohorts based on the clinical history participants reported in a screening survey and a study questionnaire. In the prospective study, mobile phlebotomists collected whole blood, serum and a nasopharyngeal or oropharyngeal swab from each participant. Over a 2-month period, participants in the prospective study had the option of providing additional blood draws and questionnaires. Before DNA extraction, blood samples from the prospective study were shipped at room temperature or frozen.

The sequenced material came from PBMCs or T cells enriched from blood (not recorded which). Here the chain combines TRBV7-8 and TRBJ2-7; 8 central nucleotides agree with TRBD1. The source of this sequence is a middle-aged woman with acute COVID-19. DNA sequence: TGTGCCAGCAGCTTATCAGGGGGCCTCTCCTACGAGCAGTACTTC. The translation is CASSLSGGLSYEQYF.